The 9 T cell receptor beta chains reported below all come from one sample, sequenced in a study of shared clonotypes between healthy human individuals. CD45RO negativity and positive selection for CCR7 defined naive CD8 cells, a population that excluded terminally differentiated effector memory CD45RA+ cells. The method was immunoSEQ multiplex PCR; TCRdb's version includes in-frame clones alone and lacks a portion of them. The sample has approximately 810,000 clones; 80% to 95% are singletons. Sequencing used naive CD8+ T cells sorted from blood. Receptors originate from a man aged 30-40 years in good health.

A word on this clone: At the DNA level, this CDR3 is encoded by other sequences in the same sample as well. This sequence joins TRBV9 and TRBJ2-2; no definite D call. Germline CDR1 reads SGDLS; CDR2 reads YYNGEE. Between the trimmed V and J ends, which lost 2 bases and 7 bases, there was a span of 3 bases. The CDR3 is made up of 11 amino acids. CDR3 residues: CASSVGGELFF. Here the CDR3 DNA reads TGTGCCAGCAGCGTGGGCGGGGAGCTGTTTTTT. Looking up the rest from reference TRBV9 and TRBJ2-2 gives the full variable domain: DSGVTQTPKHLITATGQRVTLRCSPRSGDLSVYWYQQSLDQGLQFLIQYYNGEERAKGNILERFSAQQFPDLHSELNLSSLELGDSALYFCASSVGGELFFGEGSRLTVL.

The CDR3 sequence is CASSLDQGNQPQHF. The CDR3 coding sequence is TGTGCCAGCAGCTTAGACCAGGGTAATCAGCCCCAGCATTTT. The V and J genes are TRBV7-9 and TRBJ1-5, with D tentatively TRBD1 (5 bases). The CDR3 length is 14 residues. Trimming removed 1 base from V and 4 bases from J, with 8 bases in between. Germline lookup yields CDR1 SEHNR and CDR2 FQNEAQ (reference sequence).

This clone was recorded once. The chain recombines TRBV6-5 with TRBJ2-7, with D uncertain. Trimming cost V 2 bases and J 3 bases, with 17 bases left between them. The CDR3 totals 16 residues. Germline V gives CDR1 MNHEY, CDR2 SVGAGI. The CDR3 spells CASSYPRDTGGYEQYF. The CDR3 DNA reads as TGTGCCAGCAGTTACCCGCGTGATACGGGCGGCTACGAGCAGTACTTC.

The chain employs TRBV28 and TRBJ2-5, with D possibly being TRBD2 (6 bases). V dropped 7 bases and J dropped 2 bases, with 17 bases sitting between them. This CDR3 is built from 15 residues. The germline gives CDR1 MDHEN, CDR2 SYDVKM. The CDR3 protein is CASNPEMAGQETQYF. The CDR3 DNA sequence: TGTGCCAGCAATCCTGAAATGGCGGGGCAAGAGACCCAGTACTTC.

This chain joins TRBV11-3 and TRBJ2-3, with 9 bases matching TRBD2. Trimming took 5 bases from V and 1 from J; bases not matched to a gene: 4. CDR1 and CDR2 from the germline V gene are SGHNT and YENEEA. The CDR3 covers 15 residues. The CDR3 coding sequence is TGTGCCAGCAGCAGTAGCGGGAGTGGCACAGATACGCAGTATTTT. Amino acid sequence: CASSSSGSGTDTQYF.

V is TRBV15 and J is TRBJ1-2; D possibly corresponds to TRBD1 (5 bases). V lost 0 bases and J lost 4, with 18 bases in between. The CDR3 runs to 17 residues. Germline CDR1 and CDR2: LNHNV and YYDKDF (reference sequence). CDR3 loop: CATSRDAGLLGGYGYTF. CDR3 bases: TGTGCCACCAGCAGAGATGCTGGACTCCTGGGGGGCTATGGCTACACCTTC.

The J gene is TRBJ2-2, the V gene TRBV9; 10 bases are shared with TRBD2. V shed 4 bases and J 6 bases; nucleotides not matched to a gene: 9. The V gene's germline CDR1 is SGDLS and CDR2 YYNGEE. The CDR3 covers 16 residues. The CDR3 loop reads CASSPRLAGVAGELFF. DNA for the CDR3: TGTGCCAGCAGCCCTCGGCTAGCGGGAGTAGCCGGGGAGCTGTTTTTT.

The V gene is TRBV19, the J gene TRBJ2-7; D is ambiguous. The V and J ends lost 3 bases and 4 bases respectively, with 13 bases between them. Looked up from germline, CDR1 is LNHDA and CDR2 is SQIVND (reference sequence). This CDR3 region has 14 residues. For the CDR3, the DNA is TGTGCCAGTAGTATCCTGGGAATGGGATACGAGCAGTACTTC. Its protein is CASSILGMGYEQYF.

J is TRBJ1-2 and V is TRBV9, with a tentative D call TRBD1 (6 bases). V was clipped by 2 bases and J by 2 bases, with 10 bases between them. Per germline, CDR1 SGDLS and CDR2 YYNGEE. This CDR3 region has 14 residues. The CDR3: CASSVGHENYGYTF. In nucleotides, the CDR3 is TGTGCCAGCAGCGTGGGACACGAAAACTATGGCTACACCTTC.